This TCR beta chain was profiled in a study of patients and donors after allogeneic stem cell transplantation. The sample holds a few counts of this clonotype. Each CDR3 protein gets one entry after TCRdb re-called the RT-PCR reads with MiXCR. Here the sample spans 800,000 to 1,000,000 distinct CDR3 sequences, roughly 17% being singletons. The CDR3 sequence is 14 residues long. Germline trimming cut 2 bases from V and 6 bases from J; bases unmatched to any gene: 4. Germline V gene lookup returns CDR1 SNHLY and CDR2 FYNNEI. The sequencing input was blood, either unsorted or a sorted T cell fraction (not recorded which). This TCR was sampled from a human donor who was either an allogeneic HSCT recipient or a stem cell or donor lymphocyte infusion donor (not recorded which). It is not recorded whose cells these are; they may come from a transplant donor. The rearrangement uses TRBV2 and TRBJ1-1; 9 bases fit TRBD1. Written as DNA, the CDR3 is TGTGCCAGCAGTGAAACAGGGGGCGTAGCTGAAGCTTTCTTT. Its protein product is CASSETGGVAEAFF. The entire variable domain, with the rest obtained from reference TRBV2 and TRBJ1-1, is as follows: EPEVTQTPSHQVTQMGQEVILRCVPISNHLYFYWYRQILGQKVEFLVSFYNNEISEKSEIFDDQFSVERPDGSNFTLKIRSTKLEDSAMYFCASSETGGVAEAFFGQGTRLTVV.